These T cell receptor beta chains were read from a single sample in a study of blood T cell repertoires in COVID-19. Measured with immunoSEQ multiplex PCR; TCRdb has only the in-frame clones, and not every one. This repertoire shows some 200,000 clones, more than 70% found once; its top ten account for around 2.3%. The sequencing input was peripheral blood. The receptors shown here come from a man aged 35-49 years with active or convalescent COVID-19. Each CDR3 is given with its conserved first and last residue. Fields, in order: clone size, D gene, V gene, J gene, CDR3 protein, CDR3 DNA. A D gene is named only where the DNA matches it firmly. Not every row has a clone size; where given, it reads once, few, many or a size class.

abundance: -; d_gene: TRBD1; v_gene: TRBV6-6; j_gene: TRBJ1-5; CDR3aa: CASSRETGAIGNQPQHF; CDR3nt: TGTGCCAGCAGCCGAGAGACAGGGGCGATTGGCAATCAGCCCCAGCATTTT
abundance: many; d_gene: -; v_gene: TRBV5-4; j_gene: TRBJ1-3; CDR3aa: CASSPRGGRDSGNTIYF; CDR3nt: TGTGCCAGCAGCCCTCGGGGGGGACGAGACTCTGGAAACACCATATATTTT
abundance: -; d_gene: TRBD2; v_gene: TRBV6-2/TRBV6-3; j_gene: TRBJ2-1; CDR3aa: CASSYWAGGPQLSYNEQFF; CDR3nt: TGTGCCAGCAGTTATTGGGCGGGGGGTCCTCAACTCTCCTACAATGAGCAGTTCTTC
abundance: -; d_gene: -; v_gene: TRBV5-5; j_gene: TRBJ2-5; CDR3aa: CASSLGSQETQYF; CDR3nt: TGTGCCAGCAGCTTGGGCAGCCAAGAGACCCAGTACTTC
abundance: -; d_gene: TRBD2; v_gene: TRBV9; j_gene: TRBJ2-3; CDR3aa: CASSDIAGPTDTQYF; CDR3nt: TGTGCCAGCAGCGATATAGCGGGTCCCACAGATACGCAGTATTTT
abundance: -; d_gene: -; v_gene: TRBV9; j_gene: TRBJ1-1; CDR3aa: CASSTPAGDTRTEAFF; CDR3nt: TGTGCCAGCAGCACCCCTGCAGGGGACACCCGCACTGAAGCTTTCTTT
abundance: -; d_gene: TRBD1; v_gene: TRBV5-1; j_gene: TRBJ1-2; CDR3aa: CASSFGTGEYGYTF; CDR3nt: TGCGCCAGCAGCTTCGGGACAGGGGAGTATGGCTACACCTTC
abundance: -; d_gene: -; v_gene: TRBV10-3; j_gene: TRBJ1-1; CDR3aa: CAISDVGNTEAFF; CDR3nt: TGTGCCATCAGTGACGTCGGGAACACTGAAGCTTTCTTT
abundance: -; d_gene: -; v_gene: TRBV11-2; j_gene: TRBJ1-4; CDR3aa: CASSHPGGNLEKLFF; CDR3nt: TGTGCCAGCAGCCACCCTGGCGGAAACCTTGAAAAACTGTTTTTT
abundance: -; d_gene: TRBD2; v_gene: TRBV2; j_gene: TRBJ2-2; CDR3aa: CASSGAASGGAGELFF; CDR3nt: TGTGCCAGCAGTGGAGCGGCTAGCGGGGGGGCCGGGGAGCTGTTTTTT
abundance: few; d_gene: TRBD1; v_gene: TRBV4-1; j_gene: TRBJ1-2; CDR3aa: CASSYPDRGGYTF; CDR3nt: TGCGCCAGCAGCTACCCGGACAGGGGTGGCTACACCTTC
abundance: -; d_gene: TRBD2; v_gene: TRBV3-1/TRBV3-2; j_gene: TRBJ2-3; CDR3aa: CASSQRGGAADTQYF; CDR3nt: TGTGCCAGCAGCCAACGCGGGGGGGCCGCGGATACGCAGTATTTT
abundance: -; d_gene: -; v_gene: TRBV19; j_gene: TRBJ2-7; CDR3aa: CASSAETGVPYEQYF; CDR3nt: TGTGCCAGTAGCGCAGAGACCGGGGTCCCCTACGAGCAGTACTTC
abundance: -; d_gene: TRBD1; v_gene: TRBV5-1; j_gene: TRBJ1-6; CDR3aa: CASSRRTGDNSPLHF; CDR3nt: TGCGCCAGCAGCAGACGGACAGGGGATAATTCACCCCTCCACTTT
abundance: once; d_gene: TRBD1; v_gene: TRBV7-2; j_gene: TRBJ1-2; CDR3aa: CASSLAGGVYGYTF; CDR3nt: TGTGCCAGCAGCTTAGCAGGGGGCGTCTATGGCTACACCTTC
abundance: -; d_gene: -; v_gene: TRBV7-9; j_gene: TRBJ2-7; CDR3aa: CASSIGYEQYF; CDR3nt: TGTGCCAGCAGTATCGGCTACGAGCAGTACTTC
abundance: few; d_gene: TRBD1; v_gene: TRBV13; j_gene: TRBJ1-4; CDR3aa: CASSCVHRGTNEKLFF; CDR3nt: TGTGCCAGCAGCTGCGTTCACAGGGGAACTAATGAAAAACTGTTTTTT
abundance: -; d_gene: -; v_gene: TRBV5-6; j_gene: TRBJ1-5; CDR3aa: CASSLGQGLNQPQHF; CDR3nt: TGTGCCAGCAGCTTGGGGCAGGGACTCAATCAGCCCCAGCATTTT
abundance: -; d_gene: TRBD1; v_gene: TRBV6-5; j_gene: TRBJ1-2; CDR3aa: CASSRAGTVPWGYTF; CDR3nt: TGTGCCAGCAGCCGCGCTGGGACAGTTCCGTGGGGCTACACCTTC
abundance: -; d_gene: TRBD1; v_gene: TRBV11-2; j_gene: TRBJ1-1; CDR3aa: CASSLGPGQGAKAEAFF; CDR3nt: TGTGCCAGCAGCTTAGGCCCGGGACAGGGGGCGAAGGCTGAAGCTTTCTTT
abundance: few; d_gene: TRBD1; v_gene: TRBV18; j_gene: TRBJ1-5; CDR3aa: CASSPGQGAPEGNQPQHF; CDR3nt: TGTGCCAGCTCCCCCGGACAGGGGGCTCCGGAAGGCAATCAGCCCCAGCATTTT
abundance: -; d_gene: TRBD2; v_gene: TRBV6-5; j_gene: TRBJ2-7; CDR3aa: CASSRTGTRGEQYF; CDR3nt: TGTGCCAGCAGTAGGACCGGGACTAGGGGCGAGCAGTACTTC
abundance: -; d_gene: -; v_gene: TRBV5-1; j_gene: TRBJ2-3; CDR3aa: CASSLEARDTQYF; CDR3nt: TGCGCCAGCAGCTTGGAAGCGCGAGATACGCAGTATTTT
abundance: -; d_gene: -; v_gene: TRBV3-1/TRBV3-2; j_gene: TRBJ1-3; CDR3aa: CASSRGIGNTIYF; CDR3nt: TGTGCCAGCAGTAGAGGAATCGGAAACACCATATATTTT
abundance: few; d_gene: TRBD2; v_gene: TRBV4-1; j_gene: TRBJ2-3; CDR3aa: CASSQVLAGGSTDTQYF; CDR3nt: TGCGCCAGCAGCCAAGTACTAGCGGGGGGGAGCACAGATACGCAGTATTTT
abundance: -; d_gene: -; v_gene: TRBV6-2/TRBV6-3; j_gene: TRBJ2-5; CDR3aa: CASSVVPRETQYF; CDR3nt: TGTGCCAGCAGCGTAGTGCCCCGGGAGACCCAGTACTTC
abundance: once; d_gene: -; v_gene: TRBV7-6; j_gene: TRBJ1-3; CDR3aa: CASSSTLVSDSGNTIYF; CDR3nt: TGTGCCAGCAGCTCCACTTTGGTCTCCGATTCTGGAAACACCATATATTTT